The text below deals with one T cell receptor (beta chain). Antigen: not known. Clones were sequenced by immunoSEQ multiplex PCR, and TCRdb holds only the in-frame ones, with some missing. The sample records about 69,000 clones, around 80% being singletons. These data are taken from a study of OX40 agonist ivuxolimab in advanced cancers. Study results and caveats: Some nonresponders also had low normalized T-cell clonal expansion.

V was clipped by 2 bases and J by 2 bases, with 13 bases between them. CDR1 SGHVS and CDR2 FQNEAQ come from the germline V gene. The CDR3 has 16 residues. This chain connects TRBV7-8 to TRBJ2-1, with D possibly being TRBD2 (7 bases). The sequencing here drew on CD4+ or CD8+ T cells sorted from blood, taken in a trial of the OX40 agonist ivuxolimab. The receptor was derived from an adult with an advanced solid tumor such as melanoma, head and neck, liver or kidney cancer. This CDR3 is CASSLRGGGTYNEQFF. CDR3 DNA sequence: TGTGCCAGCAGCTTAAGGGGGGGAGGCACCTACAATGAGCAGTTCTTC. The variable domain in full, with the rest retrieved from reference TRBV7-8 and TRBJ2-1, is GAGVSQSPRYKVAKRGQDVALRCDPISGHVSLFWYQQALGQGPEFLTYFQNEAQLDKSGLPSDRFFAERPEGSVSTLKIQRTQQEDSAVYLCASSLRGGGTYNEQFFGPGTRLTVL.